This entry concerns a single T cell receptor (beta chain). The sample is drawn from a study of blood T cell repertoires in COVID-19. Germline CDR1 is ENHRY and CDR2 is SYGVKD. The CDR3 runs to 15 residues. V dropped 7 bases and J dropped 3 bases, with 18 bases sitting between them. TCRdb's table, derived via immunoSEQ multiplex PCR, lists solely in-frame clones and lacks some. The table has 110,000 or so clones, 81% seen once. This chain links TRBV10-3 with TRBJ1-2; a weak D match, TRBD1 (5 bases). The source material was peripheral blood. The receptor was derived from a woman aged 70-85 years with acute or convalescent COVID-19. The DNA for the CDR3 is TGTGCCATCACAGAACGACAGTATGGTGACTATGGCTACACCTTC. It yields the protein CAITERQYGDYGYTF.